Following are 30 T cell receptor beta chains from one sample sequenced in a study of blood T cell repertoires in COVID-19. TCRdb's table, derived via immunoSEQ multiplex PCR, lists solely in-frame clones and lacks some. The data show tens of thousands of clones, with approximately 80% seen just once and under 7.5% held by the top ten. The sample consisted of peripheral blood. Receptors originate from a man aged 60-69 years with acute or convalescent COVID-19.

In its sample, this clone was seen a few times. This chain links TRBV7-2 with TRBJ1-2, with D perhaps matching TRBD1 (6 bases). V was pared by 3 bases and J by 8 bases, with 16 bases between. Germline lookup yields CDR1 SGHTA and CDR2 FQGNSA. This CDR3 is built from 14 residues. This chain's CDR3 is CASSFWSGDLGYTF. CDR3 DNA: TGTGCCAGCAGCTTTTGGTCAGGGGATTTGGGCTACACCTTC.

This chain uses TRBV7-6 with TRBJ2-3; 9 bases map to TRBD2. With V trimmed by 5 bases and J by 1 base, 16 bases remained unmatched. The CDR3 has 19 residues. Germline CDR1 and CDR2: SGHVS and FNYEAQ. The DNA of the CDR3 is TGTGCCAGCAGCCCCACCGGGGGCGGGGGGGCCAGGGGCACAGATACGCAGTATTTT. Translated, it gives CASSPTGGGGARGTDTQYF.

The CDR3 protein is CSAGTGAQYF. The CDR3 DNA follows: TGCAGTGCTGGGACTGGGGCGCAGTACTTC. The genes are TRBV20-1 and TRBJ2-7, with D perhaps TRBD2 (6 bases). CDR3 length: 10 amino acids. Deletions cut 5 bases from V and 9 bases from J, with 11 bases between. Germline V gene sequence: CDR1 DFQATT, CDR2 SNEGSKA (reference sequence).

This clone was seen a handful of times. This rearrangement joins TRBV5-5 to TRBJ2-7; 8 bases map to TRBD1. The J segment lost 2 bases and the V segment lost 3 bases, leaving 4 bases of the junction unmatched. The CDR3 consists of 14 residues. Germline CDR1 reads SGHKS; CDR2 reads YYEKEE (reference sequence). The CDR3 DNA reads TGTGCCAGCAGCTACTGGACAGGGCCCTACGAGCAGTACTTC. Translation gives CASSYWTGPYEQYF.

V is TRBV7-3 and J is TRBJ1-1, with 8 bases that match TRBD1. J lost 4 bases, V lost 4 bases, and 5 bases had no gene match. CDR1 and CDR2 from the germline V gene are SGHTA and FQGTGA. The CDR3 contains 14 residues. The CDR3 protein is CASSSTGVVTEAFF. As DNA, the CDR3 is TGTGCCAGCAGCTCGACAGGGGTAGTCACTGAAGCTTTCTTT. Combining the CDR3 with reference TRBV7-3 and TRBJ1-1 gives the whole variable domain GAGVSQTPSNKVTEKGKYVELRCDPISGHTALYWYRQSLGQGPEFLIYFQGTGAADDSGLPNDRFFAVRPEGSVSTLKIQRTERGDSAVYLCASSSTGVVTEAFFGQGTRLTVV.

This clone has only a few counts. The V and J genes are TRBV27 and TRBJ2-7; weak D call: TRBD2 (5 bases). CDR3 length: 13 amino acids. Germline-derived CDR1 and CDR2 are MNHEY and SMNVEV (reference sequence). Between the trimmed V and J ends, which lost 1 base and 2 bases, there was a span of 6 bases. The CDR3 DNA sequence: TGTGCCAGCAGTTTATACGGGGCCTACGAGCAGTACTTC. Amino acids: CASSLYGAYEQYF.

The chain recombines TRBV5-6 with TRBJ2-3; possibly TRBD1 for D (6 bases). This CDR3 spans 16 amino acids. The V end was cut by 2 bases, the J end by 0 bases, with 13 bases between. Germline V lookup: CDR1 SGHDT, CDR2 YYEEEE. The CDR3 sequence: CASSFKTGSSTDTQYF. DNA of the CDR3: TGTGCCAGCAGCTTTAAGACAGGCTCTAGCACAGATACGCAGTATTTT.

This chain connects TRBV11-2 to TRBJ1-4; 11 bases agree with TRBD1. V lost 5 bases to trimming and J lost 2 bases; unmatched junction nucleotides: 1. Germline lookup yields CDR1 SGHAT and CDR2 FQNNGV. The CDR3 sequence is 15 residues long. The CDR3 region has the DNA TGTGCCAGCAGCGGACAGGGGGCCACTAATGAAAAACTGTTTTTT. Its protein product is CASSGQGATNEKLFF.

The chain combines TRBV5-1 with TRBJ2-5; D possibly corresponds to TRBD2 (6 bases). Germline CDR1 SGHRS, CDR2 YFSETQ. There are 13 residues in the CDR3. V was shortened by 4 bases and J by 3 bases, with 10 bases between the two germline ends. CDR3 in DNA: TGCGCCAGCAGCCCCTCGGGGGAAGAGACCCAGTACTTC. Encoded protein: CASSPSGEETQYF.

The table lists this clone with a few counts. The sample holds other DNA sequences that translate to the same CDR3. This chain links TRBV7-2 with TRBJ2-1, with D possibly TRBD2 on 7 matching bases. Germline CDR1 is SGHTA and CDR2 is FQGNSA. The CDR3 contains 15 residues. Trimming removed 0 bases at V and 8 bases at J, with 14 bases between. The chain's CDR3 is CASSLAGGPLDEQFF. CDR3 nucleotides: TGTGCCAGCAGCTTAGCGGGGGGGCCTCTAGATGAGCAGTTCTTC.

The V gene is TRBV6-5, the J gene TRBJ2-1, with 13 positions matching TRBD2. Germline trimming cut 10 bases from V and 10 bases from J; bases unmatched to any gene: 13. The CDR3 loop spans 15 amino acids. Germline values: CDR1 MNHEY, CDR2 SVGAGI. CDR3 DNA: TGTGCCAAATCGGGGGGGACTAGCGGGATCGAGGAGCAGTTCTTC. This encodes CAKSGGTSGIEEQFF.

V usage is TRBV28 and J usage is TRBJ1-1; 8 bases fit TRBD1. Trimming took 7 bases from V and 6 from J; bases not matched to a gene: 7. CDR1 and CDR2 (germline): MDHEN, SYDVKM. CDR3 size: 13 residues. CDR3 sequence (DNA): TGTGCCAGCAAGGGGACAGGCCATCCTGAAGCTTTCTTT. Translation gives CASKGTGHPEAFF.

The genes are TRBV5-1 and TRBJ2-7, with a weak D call TRBD2 (6 bases). V was clipped by 4 bases and J by 2 bases, with 16 bases between them. CDR3 length equals 15 residues. Looked up from germline, CDR1 is SGHRS and CDR2 is YFSETQ. CDR3 nucleotide sequence: TGCGCCAGCAGCGGGGGACTCGGGGTGGCCTACGAGCAGTACTTC. Amino acid sequence: CASSGGLGVAYEQYF. Combining the CDR3 with reference TRBV5-1 and TRBJ2-7 gives the whole variable domain KAGVTQTPRYLIKTRGQQVTLSCSPISGHRSVSWYQQTPGQGLQFLFEYFSETQRNKGNFPGRFSGRQFSNSRSEMNVSTLELGDSALYLCASSGGLGVAYEQYFGPGTRLTVT.

The sample holds one count of this clone. This chain uses TRBV5-4 with TRBJ2-7; 8 positions match TRBD1. The germline V gene has CDR1 SGHNT and CDR2 YYREEE (reference sequence). Losses at the gene ends were 5 bases for V and 5 bases for J; bases not matched to a gene: 6. The CDR3 extends over 13 amino acids. DNA of the CDR3: TGTGCCAGCAGTCAGGGACAGGTGAACGAGCAGTACTTC. Its translation: CASSQGQVNEQYF.

The chain joins TRBV7-9 to TRBJ1-2; 9 nucleotides agree with TRBD1. This CDR3 comprises 13 residues. Germline V lookup: CDR1 SEHNR, CDR2 FQNEAQ (reference sequence). V shed 6 bases, J shed 7 bases, and the junction held 6 bases outside the gene matches. The CDR3 reads CASRPGTGIGYTF. The DNA of the CDR3 is TGTGCCAGCAGACCCGGGACAGGGATTGGCTACACCTTC.

V gene TRBV7-8 combines with J gene TRBJ1-5, with a possible D match to TRBD1 (5 bases). V lost 5 bases to trimming and J lost 4 bases, with 12 bases between them. Germline V gene lookup returns CDR1 SGHVS and CDR2 FQNEAQ. This CDR3 contains 14 residues. Here the CDR3 reads CASSRDSVNQPQHF. The CDR3, as DNA: TGTGCCAGCAGCAGAGACAGTGTAAATCAGCCCCAGCATTTT.

The rearrangement joins TRBV21-1 to TRBJ1-2. TRBV21-1 is noted as a pseudogene. The CDR3 has 15 residues. The CDR3 bases are TGTGCCAGCAGCAAAGTGGGAGGGGAGGGCTATGGCTACACCTTC. The encoded protein is CASSKVGGEGYGYTF.

The chain uses TRBV29-1 and TRBJ2-7, with 12 nucleotides matching TRBD1. Looked up from germline, CDR1 is SQVTM and CDR2 is ANQGSEA. The V gene end was trimmed by 7 bases and the J gene end by 4 bases; junction bases not matched to a gene: 8. CDR3 length: 14 residues. As DNA, the CDR3 is TGCAGCGGAACGGGACAGGGGGCCGAGTACGAGCAGTACTTC. Translated, it gives CSGTGQGAEYEQYF.

The rearrangement uses TRBV6-6 and TRBJ1-5; D is unresolved. CDR1 is MNHNY, CDR2 SVGAGI, per germline (reference sequence). CDR3 length: 14 amino acids. The V end was cut by 11 bases, the J end by 9 bases, with 23 bases between. The CDR3 spells CAHSEEGGFRPQHF. For the CDR3, the DNA is TGTGCCCATTCTGAAGAGGGTGGGTTTAGGCCCCAGCATTTT.

The V call is TRBV2, the J call TRBJ1-3; D call uncertain. The CDR3 length is 12 residues. Germline V gives CDR1 SNHLY, CDR2 FYNNEI. The V gene lost 6 bases and the J gene lost 8 bases, with 11 bases spanning the gap. This CDR3 reads CASSPTRDTIYF. CDR3 in DNA: TGTGCCAGCAGCCCCACTAGAGACACCATATATTTT.

V usage is TRBV24-1 and J usage is TRBJ2-1; 7 bases agree with TRBD2. Per the germline V gene, CDR1 is KGHDR and CDR2 is SFDVKD. With V trimmed by 4 bases and J by 0 bases, 17 bases remained unmatched. The CDR3 covers 20 residues. The CDR3: CATSDPLRAGSPSSYNEQFF. The CDR3 nucleotides read TGTGCCACCAGTGACCCCTTGCGAGCGGGGTCCCCTAGCTCCTACAATGAGCAGTTCTTC.

This chain connects TRBV12-3 or TRBV12-4 to TRBJ2-1, with 7 bases matching TRBD1. V dropped 2 bases and J dropped 7; count of bases not matched to a gene: 2. This CDR3 is 13 amino acids long. The DNA for the CDR3 is TGTGCCAGCAGTTTAACCAGGGGGAATGAGCAGTTCTTC. This gives the protein CASSLTRGNEQFF.

The chain combines TRBV24-1 with TRBJ2-1; tentatively, D is TRBD2 (5 bases). Germline V CDR1 and CDR2: KGHDR, SFDVKD. The CDR3 covers 16 residues. The ends were cut back, 3 bases at V and 4 bases at J, with 15 bases in the middle. CDR3 DNA: TGTGCCACCAGTGATAGAGGGCTTATTGGGTACAATGAGCAGTTCTTC. It yields the protein CATSDRGLIGYNEQFF.

This clone was recorded once. The chain carries TRBV6-6 and TRBJ2-2, with a possible D match to TRBD2 (5 bases). V was clipped by 5 bases and J by 9 bases, with 22 bases between them. CDR3 length equals 16 residues. Germline V gives CDR1 MNHNY, CDR2 SVGAGI (reference sequence). The CDR3 DNA is TGTGCCAGCAGTCCCCCCGGACTCCAATTTAACCGGGAGCTGTTTTTT. This codes for CASSPPGLQFNRELFF.

This sequence joins TRBV20-1 and TRBJ2-1, with TRBD2 matching over 7 bases. CDR1 and CDR2 from the germline V gene are DFQATT and SNEGSKA (reference sequence). CDR3 length: 16 residues. V lost 3 bases and J lost 2; bases outside the gene matches: 10. The CDR3 DNA reads TGCAGTGCTAGTGGAAGCGGGACTGGAGCCTACAATGAGCAGTTCTTC. Its protein product is CSASGSGTGAYNEQFF.

The gene calls are TRBV27 and TRBJ1-1, with TRBD1 matching 10 bases. With V trimmed by 8 bases and J by 0 bases, 9 bases remained unmatched. Germline V CDR1 and CDR2: MNHEY, SMNVEV (reference sequence). The CDR3 is made up of 16 amino acids. The CDR3 loop is CASYDGDRGLNTEAFF. In DNA, the CDR3 is TGTGCCAGCTATGACGGGGACAGGGGCTTGAACACTGAAGCTTTCTTT.

The chain links TRBV5-8 to TRBJ1-5; D unclear. V was pared by 5 bases and J by 3 bases, with 9 bases between. Germline CDR1 reads SGHTS; CDR2 reads YDEGEE. The CDR3 loop spans 13 amino acids. For the CDR3, the DNA is TGTGCCAGCAGACCTGAGATCAATCAGCCCCAGCATTTT. Its protein is CASRPEINQPQHF.

Regarding this clone: Sequence at one end of the junction differs from germline and may be a read error. The rearrangement uses TRBV7-7 and TRBJ2-5; D perhaps matches TRBD2 (6 bases). In germline, CDR1 is SSHAT, CDR2 FNYEAQ (reference sequence). The CDR3 has 15 amino acids. The CDR3 region is CASSLNGGAQETQYF. In nucleotides, the CDR3 is TGTGCTAGCAGCTTGAACGGGGGTGCTCAAGAGACCCAGTACTTC.

This clone was detected a few times. The rearrangement links TRBV15 to TRBJ2-1; the D gene is possibly TRBD1 (6 bases). The germline gives CDR1 LNHNV, CDR2 YYDKDF (reference sequence). CDR3 size: 11 residues. Trimming stripped 4 bases from V and 12 bases from J, with 10 bases between. CDR3 loop: CATSKGDRQFF. The CDR3 region has the DNA TGTGCCACCAGCAAGGGGGACCGGCAGTTCTTC.

The V call is TRBV5-4, the J call TRBJ1-6; possible D gene TRBD1, 6 bases. The CDR3 spans 16 residues. CDR1 is SGHNT and CDR2 is YYREEE in the germline V gene (reference sequence). V dropped 3 bases and J dropped 1 base, with 11 bases sitting between them. Written as DNA, the CDR3 is TGTGCCAGCAGCTCAGGGGATCGGTCCTATAATTCACCCCTCCACTTT. Protein: CASSSGDRSYNSPLHF.